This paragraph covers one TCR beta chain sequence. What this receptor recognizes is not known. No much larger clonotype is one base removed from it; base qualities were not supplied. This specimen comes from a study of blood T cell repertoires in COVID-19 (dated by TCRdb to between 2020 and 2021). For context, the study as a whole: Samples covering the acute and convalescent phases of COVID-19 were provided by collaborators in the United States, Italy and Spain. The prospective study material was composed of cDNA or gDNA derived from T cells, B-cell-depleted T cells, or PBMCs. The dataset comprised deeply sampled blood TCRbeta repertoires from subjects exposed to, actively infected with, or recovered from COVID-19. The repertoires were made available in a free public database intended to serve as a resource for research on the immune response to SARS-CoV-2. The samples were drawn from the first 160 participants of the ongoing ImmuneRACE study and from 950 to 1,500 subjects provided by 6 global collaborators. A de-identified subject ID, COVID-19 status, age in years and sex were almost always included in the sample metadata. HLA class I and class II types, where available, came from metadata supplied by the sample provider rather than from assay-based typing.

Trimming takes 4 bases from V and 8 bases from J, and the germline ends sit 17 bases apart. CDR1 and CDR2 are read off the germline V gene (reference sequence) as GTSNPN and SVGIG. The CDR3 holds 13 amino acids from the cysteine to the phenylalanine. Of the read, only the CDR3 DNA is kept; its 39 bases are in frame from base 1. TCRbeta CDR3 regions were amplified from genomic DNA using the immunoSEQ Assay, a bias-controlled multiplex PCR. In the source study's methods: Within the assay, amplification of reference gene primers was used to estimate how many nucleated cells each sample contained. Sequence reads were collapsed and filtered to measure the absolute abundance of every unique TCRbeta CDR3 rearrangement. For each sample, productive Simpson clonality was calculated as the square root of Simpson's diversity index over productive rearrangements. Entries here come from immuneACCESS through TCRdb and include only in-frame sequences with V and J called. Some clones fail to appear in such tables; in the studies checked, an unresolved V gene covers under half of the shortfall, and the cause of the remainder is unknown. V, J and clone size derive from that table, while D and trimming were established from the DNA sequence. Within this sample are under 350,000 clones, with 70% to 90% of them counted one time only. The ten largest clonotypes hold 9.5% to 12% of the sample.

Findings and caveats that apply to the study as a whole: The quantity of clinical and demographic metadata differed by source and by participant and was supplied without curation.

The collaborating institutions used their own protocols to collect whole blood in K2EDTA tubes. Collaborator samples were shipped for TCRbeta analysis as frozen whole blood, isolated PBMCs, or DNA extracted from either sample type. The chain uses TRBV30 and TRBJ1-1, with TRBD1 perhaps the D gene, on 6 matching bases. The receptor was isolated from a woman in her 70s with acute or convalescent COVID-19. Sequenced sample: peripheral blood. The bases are TGTGCCTGGACCGGCGGGGGCGGTCAGGAAGCTTTCTTT. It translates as CAWTGGGGQEAFF.